Following are 5 T cell receptor beta chains from one sample sequenced in a study of shared clonotypes between healthy human individuals. Sequencing was performed with immunoSEQ multiplex PCR; in TCRdb, only in-frame clones are kept and a portion is missing. The sample holds about 1.5 million clones, 95% to 99% seen once. The sample consisted of naive CD4+ T cells sorted from blood. Sample subset: CD45RA+ positively selected. These receptor sequences come from a young man in good health.

The CDR3 sequence is CASSPFSSGGEETQYF. The CDR3 DNA sequence: TGCGCCAGCAGCCCCTTCAGCAGCGGGGGGGAAGAGACCCAGTACTTC. V gene TRBV5-1 combines with J gene TRBJ2-5, with 10 bases lining up with TRBD2. This CDR3 spans 16 amino acids. Germline CDR1 SGHRS, CDR2 YFSETQ. After removal of 4 bases from V and 3 bases from J, the junction contained 9 bases not matched to a gene.

This chain uses TRBV29-1 with TRBJ2-3; possible D gene TRBD2, 6 bases. Trimming left V 5 bases short and J 6 bases short, with 12 bases between. CDR1 and CDR2 from the germline V gene are SQVTM and ANQGSEA. The CDR3 spans 12 residues. The CDR3 sequence: CSVTLATDTQYF. CDR3 in DNA: TGCAGCGTTACACTAGCAACCGATACGCAGTATTTT.

The J gene is TRBJ2-3, the V gene TRBV9, with TRBD2 as a possible D gene (6 bases). This CDR3 has 13 amino acids. CDR1 SGDLS and CDR2 YYNGEE come from the germline V gene. The V and J ends lost 6 bases and 3 bases respectively, with 11 bases between them. CDR3 loop: CASTSGRTDTQYF. The CDR3 DNA follows: TGTGCCAGCACAAGCGGGCGAACAGATACGCAGTATTTT.

This CDR3 reads CASSPQGEAEETQYF. The CDR3 coding sequence is TGTGCCAGCAGCCCGCAGGGGGAGGCGGAAGAGACCCAGTACTTC. The rearrangement uses TRBV7-9 and TRBJ2-5, with D possibly being TRBD1 (7 bases). V was pared by 5 bases and J by 3 bases, with 16 bases between. Germline values: CDR1 SEHNR, CDR2 FQNEAQ (reference sequence). CDR3 size: 15 residues. The full variable domain, completed using reference TRBV7-9 and TRBJ2-5, is DTGVSQNPRHKITKRGQNVTFRCDPISEHNRLYWYRQTLGQGPEFLTYFQNEAQLEKSRLLSDRFSAERPKGSFSTLEIQRTEQGDSAMYLCASSPQGEAEETQYFGPGTRLLVL.

V gene TRBV9 combines with J gene TRBJ2-2; D not certain. Germline V gives CDR1 SGDLS, CDR2 YYNGEE. CDR3 length equals 14 residues. V gave up 3 bases and J gave up 6 bases, with 12 bases separating them. In nucleotides, the CDR3 is TGTGCCAGCAGCGGACGCCGAGAGGCCGGGGAGCTGTTTTTT. Translating gives CASSGRREAGELFF.